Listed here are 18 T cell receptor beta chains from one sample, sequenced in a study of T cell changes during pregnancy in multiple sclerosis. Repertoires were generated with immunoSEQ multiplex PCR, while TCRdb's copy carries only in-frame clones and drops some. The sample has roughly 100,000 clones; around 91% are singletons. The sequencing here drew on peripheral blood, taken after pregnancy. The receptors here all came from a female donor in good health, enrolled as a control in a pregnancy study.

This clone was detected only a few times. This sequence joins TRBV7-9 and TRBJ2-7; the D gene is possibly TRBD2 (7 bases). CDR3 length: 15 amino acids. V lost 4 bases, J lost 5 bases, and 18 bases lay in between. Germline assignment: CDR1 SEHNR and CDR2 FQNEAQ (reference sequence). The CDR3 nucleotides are TGTGCCAGCAGCTCCCCCGGGGGGCCCCACCACGAGCAGTACTTC. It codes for CASSSPGGPHHEQYF.

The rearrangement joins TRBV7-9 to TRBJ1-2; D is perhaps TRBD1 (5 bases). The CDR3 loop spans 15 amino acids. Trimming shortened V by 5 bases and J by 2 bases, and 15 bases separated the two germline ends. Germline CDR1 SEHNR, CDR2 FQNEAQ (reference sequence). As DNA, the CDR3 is TGTGCCAGCAGCATCCTAGGGGCTACAAACTATGGCTACACCTTC. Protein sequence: CASSILGATNYGYTF.

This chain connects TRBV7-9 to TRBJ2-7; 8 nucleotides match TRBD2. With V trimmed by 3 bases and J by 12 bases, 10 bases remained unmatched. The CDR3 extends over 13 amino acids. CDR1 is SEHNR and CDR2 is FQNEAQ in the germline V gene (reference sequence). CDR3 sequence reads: CASSLGRGDRLYF. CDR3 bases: TGTGCCAGCAGCTTGGGGCGGGGGGACCGCCTGTACTTC.

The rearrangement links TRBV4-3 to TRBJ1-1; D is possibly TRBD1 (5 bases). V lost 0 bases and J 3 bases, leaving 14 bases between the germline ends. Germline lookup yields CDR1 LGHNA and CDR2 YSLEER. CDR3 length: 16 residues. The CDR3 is CASSQDQHIRDTEAFF. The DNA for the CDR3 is TGCGCCAGCAGCCAAGATCAACACATCAGGGACACTGAAGCTTTCTTT.

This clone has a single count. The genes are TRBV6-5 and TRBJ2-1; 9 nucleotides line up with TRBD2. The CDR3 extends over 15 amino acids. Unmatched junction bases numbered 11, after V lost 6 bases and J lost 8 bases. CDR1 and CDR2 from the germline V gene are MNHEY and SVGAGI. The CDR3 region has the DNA TGTGCCAGCAGCCGGGCGGGAGGGGGCTTCGATGAGCAGTTCTTC. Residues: CASSRAGGGFDEQFF.

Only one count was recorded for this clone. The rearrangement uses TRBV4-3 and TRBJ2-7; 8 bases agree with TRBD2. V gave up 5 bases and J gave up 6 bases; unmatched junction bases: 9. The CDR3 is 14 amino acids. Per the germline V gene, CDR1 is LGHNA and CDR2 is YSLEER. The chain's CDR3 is CASSAGRGAGEQYF. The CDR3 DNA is TGCGCCAGCAGCGCGGGGCGGGGGGCGGGCGAGCAGTACTTC.

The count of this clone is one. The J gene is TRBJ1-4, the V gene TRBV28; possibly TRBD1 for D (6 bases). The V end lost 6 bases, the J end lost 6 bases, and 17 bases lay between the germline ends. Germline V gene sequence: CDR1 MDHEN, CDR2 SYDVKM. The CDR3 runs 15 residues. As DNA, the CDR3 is TGTGCCAGCAGCCACATCCCAGGGGATGATGAAAAACTGTTTTTT. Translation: CASSHIPGDDEKLFF.

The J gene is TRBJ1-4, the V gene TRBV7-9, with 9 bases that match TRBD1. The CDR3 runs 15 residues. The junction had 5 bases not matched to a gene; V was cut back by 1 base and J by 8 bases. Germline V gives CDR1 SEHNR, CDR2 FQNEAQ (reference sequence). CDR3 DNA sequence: TGTGCCAGCAGCTTAGGGGACAGGGTAGAAGAAAAACTGTTTTTT. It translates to CASSLGDRVEEKLFF.

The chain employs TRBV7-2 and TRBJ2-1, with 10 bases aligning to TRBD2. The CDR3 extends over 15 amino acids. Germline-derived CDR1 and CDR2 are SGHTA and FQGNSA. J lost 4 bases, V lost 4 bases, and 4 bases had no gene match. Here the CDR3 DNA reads TGTGCCAGCAGCTCCCATAGCGGGGGGTACAATGAGCAGTTCTTC. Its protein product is CASSSHSGGYNEQFF.

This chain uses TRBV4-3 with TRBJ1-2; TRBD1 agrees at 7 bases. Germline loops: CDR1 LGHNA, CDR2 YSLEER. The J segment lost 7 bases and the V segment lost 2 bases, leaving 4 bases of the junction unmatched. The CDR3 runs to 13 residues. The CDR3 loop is CASSQSSGGGYTF. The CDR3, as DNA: TGCGCCAGCAGCCAATCGTCAGGGGGTGGCTACACCTTC.

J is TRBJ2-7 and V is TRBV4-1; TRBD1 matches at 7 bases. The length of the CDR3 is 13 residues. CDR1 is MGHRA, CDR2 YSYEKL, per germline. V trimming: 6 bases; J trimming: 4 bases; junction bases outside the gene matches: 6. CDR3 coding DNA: TGCGCCAGCAGTCCCCAACAGGGGTACGAGCAGTACTTC. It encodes CASSPQQGYEQYF.

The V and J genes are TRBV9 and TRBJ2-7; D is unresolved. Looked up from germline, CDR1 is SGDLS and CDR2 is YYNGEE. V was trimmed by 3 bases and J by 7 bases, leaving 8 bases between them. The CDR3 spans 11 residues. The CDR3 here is CASSATGEQYF. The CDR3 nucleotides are TGTGCCAGCAGCGCCACCGGGGAGCAGTACTTC.

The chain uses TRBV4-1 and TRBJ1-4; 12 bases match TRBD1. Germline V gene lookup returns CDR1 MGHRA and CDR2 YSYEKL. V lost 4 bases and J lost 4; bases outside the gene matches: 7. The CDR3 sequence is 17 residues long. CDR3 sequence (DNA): TGCGCCAGCAGCCCCCAGGGACAGGGGGCAATTAATGAAAAACTGTTTTTT. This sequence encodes CASSPQGQGAINEKLFF.

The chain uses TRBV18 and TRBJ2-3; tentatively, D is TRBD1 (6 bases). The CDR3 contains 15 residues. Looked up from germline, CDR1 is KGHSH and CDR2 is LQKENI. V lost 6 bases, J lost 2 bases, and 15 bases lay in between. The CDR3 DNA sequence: TGTGCCAGCTCCCAGCAGGGGATCCTCACAGATACGCAGTATTTT. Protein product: CASSQQGILTDTQYF.

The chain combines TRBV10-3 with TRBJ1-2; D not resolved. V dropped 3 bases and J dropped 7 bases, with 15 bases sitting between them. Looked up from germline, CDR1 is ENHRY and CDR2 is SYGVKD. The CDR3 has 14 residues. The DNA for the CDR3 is TGTGCCATCAGTGACGAAGTCCCGAGCGGTGGCTACACCTTC. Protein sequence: CAISDEVPSGGYTF.

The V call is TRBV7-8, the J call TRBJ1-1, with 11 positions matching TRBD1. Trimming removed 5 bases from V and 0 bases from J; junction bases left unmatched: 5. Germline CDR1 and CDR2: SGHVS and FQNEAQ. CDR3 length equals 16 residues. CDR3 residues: CASSRTGGGMNTEAFF. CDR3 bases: TGTGCCAGCAGCCGGACAGGGGGCGGAATGAACACTGAAGCTTTCTTT.

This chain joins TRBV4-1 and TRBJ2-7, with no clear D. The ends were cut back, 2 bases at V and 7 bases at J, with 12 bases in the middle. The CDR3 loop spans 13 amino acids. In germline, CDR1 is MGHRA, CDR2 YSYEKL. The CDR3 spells CASSQLDPKEQYF. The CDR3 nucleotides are TGCGCCAGCAGCCAACTAGACCCCAAGGAGCAGTACTTC.

CDR3 in amino acids: CAWSPPRFTEAFF. The CDR3 nucleotides are TGTGCCTGGAGTCCCCCGAGGTTCACTGAAGCTTTCTTT. This chain links TRBV30 with TRBJ1-1, with D hard to call. V lost 2 bases and J lost 4, with 11 bases in between. CDR3 length: 13 amino acids. Germline V gene lookup returns CDR1 GTSNPN and CDR2 SVGIG (reference sequence).